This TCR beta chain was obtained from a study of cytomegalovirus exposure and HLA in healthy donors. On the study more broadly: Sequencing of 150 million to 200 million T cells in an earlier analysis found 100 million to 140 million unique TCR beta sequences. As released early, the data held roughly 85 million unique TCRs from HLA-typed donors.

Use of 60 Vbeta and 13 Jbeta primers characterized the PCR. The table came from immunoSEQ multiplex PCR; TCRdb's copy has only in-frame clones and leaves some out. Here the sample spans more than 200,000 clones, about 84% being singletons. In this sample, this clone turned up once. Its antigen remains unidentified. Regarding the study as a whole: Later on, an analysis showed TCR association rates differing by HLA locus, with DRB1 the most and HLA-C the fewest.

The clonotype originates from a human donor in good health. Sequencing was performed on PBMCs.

The CDR3 nucleotides are TGTGCCAGCACCCGACTAGCGGGAGCTTACGAGCAGTACTTC. Translated, it gives CASTRLAGAYEQYF. The genes are TRBV6-1 and TRBJ2-7, with 12 bases that match TRBD2. The CDR3 extends over 14 amino acids. Per the germline V gene, CDR1 is MNHNS and CDR2 is SASEGT. The J segment lost 4 bases and the V segment lost 7 bases, leaving 5 bases of the junction unmatched.